These 28 T cell receptor beta chains were sequenced from one sample in a study of control samples from healthy donors and cancer patients. Data came from immunoSEQ multiplex PCR; TCRdb stores just in-frame clones and leaves some out. The sample has 150,000 to 200,000 clones; roughly 89% are singletons. Sequenced material: blood. Receptors were obtained from a woman between 45 and 65 years old in good health.

In the case of this clone: The DNA is left out, because the CDR3 cannot be placed on it with certainty; the CDR3 is given as TCRdb lists it. V usage is TRBV6-5 and J usage is TRBJ1-6. Per the germline V gene, CDR1 is MNHEY and CDR2 is SVGAGI. The length of the CDR3 is 12 amino acids, counting both ends. CDR3 in amino acids: CASILGLAPLHF.

The chain has TRBV5-1 and TRBJ2-5; TRBD2 matches 14 bases. CDR3 length: 16 residues. The V gene's germline CDR1 is SGHRS and CDR2 YFSETQ. With V trimmed by 4 bases and J by 4 bases, 6 bases remained unmatched. The CDR3 DNA reads TGCGCCAGCAGCGTGAGACTAGCGGGAGGGCCAGAGACCCAGTACTTC. Translating gives CASSVRLAGGPETQYF.

The chain links TRBV7-9 to TRBJ1-1; 8 bases agree with TRBD1. Losses at the gene ends were 5 bases for V and 6 bases for J; bases not matched to a gene: 11. This CDR3 is built from 15 residues. The germline V gene encodes CDR1 SEHNR and CDR2 FQNEAQ (reference sequence). The CDR3 sequence: CASSELGQVLAEAFF. The CDR3 nucleotides read TGTGCCAGCAGCGAACTGGGACAGGTTTTGGCTGAAGCTTTCTTT.

V and J are TRBV3-1 (or the pseudogene TRBV3-2) and TRBJ1-1; 7 bases map to TRBD1. This CDR3 region has 16 residues. Germline-derived CDR1 and CDR2 are LGHDT and YNNKEL (reference sequence). With 0 bases clipped from V and 3 bases from J, the junction kept 7 bases outside the gene matches. CDR3: CASSQEGGVGDTEAFF. DNA of the CDR3: TGTGCCAGCAGCCAAGAAGGGGGCGTCGGGGACACTGAAGCTTTCTTT.

V gene TRBV19 combines with J gene TRBJ2-5; D might be TRBD2 (5 bases). The CDR3 is made up of 14 amino acids. Between the trimmed V and J ends, which lost 3 bases and 1 base, there was a span of 9 bases. CDR1 is LNHDA and CDR2 is SQIVND in the germline V gene (reference sequence). The CDR3 sequence is CASSMRGSQETQYF. CDR3 DNA sequence: TGTGCCAGTAGTATGAGAGGGTCCCAAGAGACCCAGTACTTC.

This rearrangement joins TRBV4-1 to TRBJ2-7, with 9 positions matching TRBD2. CDR3 length equals 15 residues. Per the germline V gene, CDR1 is MGHRA and CDR2 is YSYEKL. V lost 0 bases, J lost 6 bases, and 6 bases stayed unmatched. CDR3 sequence (DNA): TGCGCCAGCAGCCAAGAGGGACTAGCTCGTCGCGAGCAGTACTTC. Protein sequence: CASSQEGLARREQYF.

The chain employs TRBV7-2 and TRBJ2-5; tentative D call: TRBD2 (5 bases). The CDR3 covers 14 residues. The V end was cut by 1 base, the J end by 9 bases, with 15 bases between. The germline V gene encodes CDR1 SGHTA and CDR2 FQGNSA. This CDR3 is CASSLGSGSVSQYF. The CDR3 region has the DNA TGTGCCAGCAGCTTAGGTTCGGGGTCGGTATCCCAGTACTTC.

Here the CDR3 reads CASSYSFRSYEQYF. For the CDR3, the DNA is TGTGCCAGCAGTTACTCGTTCCGTTCTTACGAGCAGTACTTC. The rearrangement links TRBV6-5 to TRBJ2-7, with D hard to call. This CDR3 region has 14 residues. Per the germline V gene, CDR1 is MNHEY and CDR2 is SVGAGI. Trimming removed 0 bases at V and 4 bases at J, with 10 bases between.

The chain has TRBV4-2 and TRBJ1-5; no clear D gene. The length of the CDR3 is 16 residues. Germline V CDR1 and CDR2: LGHNA, YNFKEQ. V was shortened by 4 bases and J by 7 bases, with 20 bases between the two germline ends. The CDR3 coding sequence is TGTGCCAGCAGCCCCCGGGGAGACTCTATGGGGCAGCCCCAGCATTTT. It translates to CASSPRGDSMGQPQHF.

Worth noting for this clone: Other nucleotide sequences in the sample specify the same CDR3. This sequence joins TRBV7-9 and TRBJ1-1; D unclear. This CDR3 has 11 amino acids. Trimming cost V 5 bases and J 7 bases, with 8 bases left between them. CDR1 and CDR2 (germline): SEHNR, FQNEAQ (reference sequence). The CDR3 DNA sequence: TGTGCCAGCAGCCCAAGTCTTGAAGCTTTCTTT. This gives the protein CASSPSLEAFF. The entire variable domain, with the rest obtained from reference TRBV7-9 and TRBJ1-1, is as follows: DTGVSQNPRHKITKRGQNVTFRCDPISEHNRLYWYRQTLGQGPEFLTYFQNEAQLEKSRLLSDRFSAERPKGSFSTLEIQRTEQGDSAMYLCASSPSLEAFFGQGTRLTVV.

This sequence joins TRBV10-3 and TRBJ1-1; 7 bases line up with TRBD1. The CDR3 has 15 residues. The V segment lost 6 bases and the J segment 1 base; nucleotides outside the gene matches: 8. Germline V gene lookup returns CDR1 ENHRY and CDR2 SYGVKD. The CDR3, as DNA: TGTGCCATCAGGTTCAGGACAGGACAGAACACTGAAGCTTTCTTT. Protein product: CAIRFRTGQNTEAFF.

The V call is TRBV28, the J call TRBJ1-3; D unclear. Germline V gene sequence: CDR1 MDHEN, CDR2 SYDVKM. The CDR3 contains 13 residues. V lost 3 bases, J lost 7 bases, and 10 bases lay in between. In DNA form, the CDR3 reads TGTGCCAGCAGTTTTGGAGATAGGAACACCATATATTTT. Translated, it gives CASSFGDRNTIYF.

The V call is TRBV3-1 (or the pseudogene TRBV3-2), the J call TRBJ2-6, with D possibly being TRBD1 (5 bases). This CDR3 has 13 residues. Trimming stripped 8 bases from V and 3 bases from J, with 8 bases between. Germline values: CDR1 LGHDT, CDR2 YNNKEL (reference sequence). The CDR3 DNA reads TGTGCCAGCCTAGGGGATGGGGCCAACGTCCTGACTTTC. Translating gives CASLGDGANVLTF.

This clone came up once. The chain uses TRBV14 and TRBJ2-1; 7 bases agree with TRBD2. In germline, CDR1 is SGHDN, CDR2 FVKESK. There are 14 residues in the CDR3. V shed 4 bases, J shed 8 bases, and the junction held 8 bases outside the gene matches. CDR3 nucleotide sequence: TGTGCCAGCAGCCTGTGGGGGGGTGTGGATGAGCAGTTCTTC. It translates to CASSLWGGVDEQFF.

The chain carries TRBV28 and TRBJ2-7; maybe TRBD2 (6 bases). The CDR3 is 13 residues long. V gave up 3 bases and J gave up 3 bases, with 9 bases separating them. CDR1 is MDHEN, CDR2 SYDVKM, per germline. The CDR3 is CASSFGGIYEQYF. The DNA for the CDR3 is TGTGCCAGCAGTTTCGGAGGGATCTACGAGCAGTACTTC.

This chain links TRBV30 with TRBJ2-7; D is possibly TRBD2 (5 bases). V was pared by 4 bases and J by 3 bases, with 19 bases between. Germline values: CDR1 GTSNPN, CDR2 SVGIG (reference sequence). This CDR3 has 15 residues. In DNA form, the CDR3 reads TGTGCCTGGAACCGCCGGGAAACAAGAGGCTACGAGCAGTACTTC. This translates into CAWNRRETRGYEQYF. Together with reference TRBV30 and TRBJ2-7, the CDR3 gives the full variable domain: SQTIHQWPATLVQPVGSPLSLECTVEGTSNPNLYWYRQAAGRGLQLLFYSVGIGQISSEVPQNLSASRPQDRQFILSSKKLLLSDSGFYLCAWNRRETRGYEQYFGPGTRLTVT.

The chain links TRBV7-8 to TRBJ1-2; D is undetermined. The V gene lost 1 base and the J gene lost 8 bases, with 17 bases spanning the gap. CDR3 length: 15 residues. Germline loops: CDR1 SGHVS, CDR2 FQNEAQ. The chain's CDR3 is CASSLERPGSFGYTF. CDR3 DNA: TGTGCCAGCAGCTTAGAACGTCCTGGGTCGTTCGGCTACACCTTC.

V and J are TRBV9 and TRBJ2-4; TRBD1 or TRBD2 may be the D gene (6 bases each). The V end lost 0 bases, the J end lost 2 bases, and 9 bases lay between the germline ends. The CDR3 runs 15 residues. Germline V CDR1 and CDR2: SGDLS, YYNGEE. The CDR3 nucleotides are TGTGCCAGCAGCGTAGAGGGGGGAACCAAAAACATTCAGTACTTC. It is translated as CASSVEGGTKNIQYF.

The chain links TRBV29-1 to TRBJ1-1; 9 bases agree with TRBD1. This CDR3 has 13 amino acids. CDR1 and CDR2 from the germline V gene are SQVTM and ANQGSEA. V was clipped by 4 bases and J by 4 bases; unmatched bases: 4. CDR3 DNA sequence: TGCAGCGTTGGGGAGACAGGGGGCACTGAAGCTTTCTTT. Residues: CSVGETGGTEAFF.

As DNA, the CDR3 is TGTGCCAGCAGTGTACAGGGGACTAATGAAAAACTGTTTTTT. It translates to CASSVQGTNEKLFF. The chain links TRBV2 to TRBJ1-4; TRBD1 agrees at 7 bases. This CDR3 has 14 residues. CDR1 SNHLY and CDR2 FYNNEI come from the germline V gene. The junction had 1 base not matched to a gene; V was cut back by 4 bases and J by 2 bases.

As regards this clone: A read error may account for a junction end that differs from germline. The same CDR3 can be traced to other DNA sequences in this sample. The chain couples TRBV28 to TRBJ1-1; D possibly corresponds to TRBD1 (5 bases). Germline V gene data show CDR1 as MDHEN and CDR2 as SYDVKM. The CDR3 length is 14 residues. The CDR3 nucleotides read TGTGCCAGCATGAGAGGGGCGCGGAACACTGAAGCCTTCTTT. Translated: CASMRGARNTEAFF.

This chain links TRBV5-1 with TRBJ2-7; weak D call: TRBD1 (6 bases). V shed 0 bases and J shed 5 bases, with 15 bases lying between them. Germline-derived CDR1 and CDR2 are SGHRS and YFSETQ. The CDR3 length is 15 residues. The CDR3 sequence: CASSLVWTDRDEQYF. CDR3 sequence (DNA): TGCGCCAGCAGCTTGGTTTGGACAGACCGAGACGAGCAGTACTTC.

The rearrangement joins TRBV30 to TRBJ2-1; 8 nucleotides line up with TRBD2. The CDR3 extends over 12 amino acids. CDR1 and CDR2 (germline): GTSNPN, SVGIG (reference sequence). V lost 8 bases and J lost 6; bases outside the gene matches: 6. Written as DNA, the CDR3 is TGTGCCCTGAGCGGGAGTGGCAATGAGCAGTTCTTC. Protein sequence: CALSGSGNEQFF.

The chain employs TRBV7-2 and TRBJ2-1, with D unresolved. V dropped 5 bases and J dropped 4 bases, with 3 bases sitting between them. The CDR3 contains 11 residues. Germline values: CDR1 SGHTA, CDR2 FQGNSA. The CDR3 reads CASSTYNEQFF. CDR3 DNA: TGTGCCAGCAGCACGTACAATGAGCAGTTCTTC.

The count of this clone is one. The rearrangement links TRBV9 to TRBJ2-7; D might be TRBD2 (6 bases). There are 15 residues in the CDR3. In germline, CDR1 is SGDLS, CDR2 YYNGEE. The V gene lost 2 bases and the J gene lost 5 bases, with 17 bases spanning the gap. The CDR3 here is CASSVGTLGSHEQYF. In DNA, the CDR3 is TGTGCCAGCAGCGTCGGGACTCTGGGGTCCCACGAGCAGTACTTC.

The V call is TRBV5-6, the J call TRBJ1-2; 11 bases fit TRBD1. Germline lookup yields CDR1 SGHDT and CDR2 YYEEEE. This CDR3 is built from 15 residues. V lost 0 bases and J lost 7; bases outside the gene matches: 5. CDR3 nucleotides: TGTGCCAGCAGCTTGGCGGGACAGGGGGTTGGTGGCTACACCTTC. Its translation: CASSLAGQGVGGYTF.

The chain employs TRBV7-9 and TRBJ1-2; TRBD1 aligns across 8 bases. This CDR3 region has 11 residues. Trimming cost V 5 bases and J 10 bases; bases outside gene matches: 3. Germline V gene sequence: CDR1 SEHNR, CDR2 FQNEAQ (reference sequence). DNA for the CDR3: TGTGCCAGCAGCCCAGGGGGCGACTACACCTTC. Translating it yields CASSPGGDYTF.

The chain links TRBV7-3 to TRBJ2-4, with a weak D call TRBD1 (6 bases). Germline values: CDR1 SGHTA, CDR2 FQGTGA. Trimming took off 5 bases at V and 9 bases at J, with 8 bases between the two ends. CDR3 size: 11 residues. CDR3 DNA sequence: TGTGCCAGCAGCCAAGGGGGCATTCAGTACTTC. This translates into CASSQGGIQYF.